This T cell receptor (beta chain) came from a study of blood T cell repertoires in COVID-19. Overall study context: Specimens from acute and convalescent COVID-19 originated in the United States, Italy and Spain.

In the authors' methods: Amplification from reference gene primers served as the basis for estimated nucleated cell counts. The assay was immunoSEQ multiplex PCR, and TCRdb's table has in-frame clones only and misses some. The DNA gave D and trimming, while V, J and clone size come from that table. The sample lists 130,000 to 150,000 clones, 70% to 90% seen once, with roughly 2.6% in the top ten. Germline V gene sequence: CDR1 SNHLY, CDR2 FYNNEI. V shed 10 bases and J shed 5 bases, with 11 bases lying between them. The CDR3 consists of 12 residues. The chain recombines TRBV2 with TRBJ2-2; unclear D gene. The clonotype originates from a human donor with acute or convalescent COVID-19. The donor label of this sample is uncertain. Sequencing was done on a sample of peripheral blood. The CDR3 here is CAIRPRTGELFF. DNA for the CDR3: TGTGCCATCCGTCCTCGGACCGGGGAGCTGTTTTTT. Full variable domain (outside the CDR3, taken from reference TRBV2 and TRBJ2-2): EPEVTQTPSHQVTQMGQEVILRCVPISNHLYFYWYRQILGQKVEFLVSFYNNEISEKSEIFDDQFSVERPDGSNFTLKIRSTKLEDSAMYFCAIRPRTGELFFGEGSRLTVL.